The following is a T cell receptor beta chain sequence with its context. RNA transcripts were the template for amplifying TCR beta CDR3 regions. A first-round RT-PCR of the TCR CDR3 used the HTBI primer set. Each CDR3 protein is one row after TCRdb ran MiXCR on the multiplex PCR reads. The sample includes hundreds of thousands of distinct CDR3 sequences, 15% to 20% of them seen just once. Patients with uncontrolled infections, other autoimmune diseases, pregnancy or lactation were excluded. This entry belongs to a study of T cells in Graves' hyperthyroidism and ophthalmopathy. There are 14 residues in the CDR3. V was pared by 3 bases and J by 3 bases, with 4 bases of the junction left unmatched. The germline CDR1 and CDR2 sequences are SGHAT and FQNNGV.

The TCR originated in a woman aged 25-40 years with Graves' hyperthyroidism. The chain has TRBV11-2 and TRBJ2-7, with 8 positions matching TRBD2. The sequenced sample was blood. The CDR3 sequence: CASSFGSGSYEQYF. CDR3 DNA: TGTGCCAGCAGCTTTGGGAGCGGGAGCTACGAGCAGTACTTC.